The clone carrying this TCR beta chain was seen only a few times. The antigen is undetermined. J was trimmed by 1 base and V by 7 bases; bases with no gene match: 8. Germline CDR1 and CDR2: LNHDA and SQIVND (reference sequence). The CDR3 totals 15 residues. The data were taken from a study of blood T cells in healthy people across ages. Primed by a sample-barcoded 5' primer and a J-beta primer mix, a second PCR proceeded for about 6 to 12 cycles. The template-switch adaptor was a 5' adaptor with 12 random nucleotides. It tagged each cDNA molecule. TCRdb recomputed calls from the 5' RACE reads with MiXCR, one row per CDR3 protein. The sample records more than 650,000 distinct CDR3 sequences, about 20% being singletons. Whole-study findings and limits: The authors considered diversity estimates from one million T cells to be underestimates.

Sequenced: blood. J is TRBJ2-7 and V is TRBV19; 9 nucleotides line up with TRBD2. The TCR sequence derives from a man aged 65 to 85 in good health. CDR3 DNA: TGTGCCAGTACCGCGGGACTAGCAAGTTCCTACGAGCAGTACTTC. It encodes CASTAGLASSYEQYF.